The clone carrying this TCR beta chain was observed a handful of times. This specimen belongs to a study of cytotoxic CD8 clonotypes in ibrutinib-treated CLL. Study at large: Following a median around twelve months of treatment, with a range of 6 to 36, response samples were taken.

CDR3 length: 12 amino acids. CDR1 and CDR2 from the germline V gene are LGHNT and FRNRAP. The ends were cut back, 4 bases at V and 6 bases at J, with 8 bases in the middle. With sequencing, the targeted depth ranged from 1 in 200,000 to 1 in 1 million T cells. The data were produced by immunoSEQ multiplex PCR, yet TCRdb's version contains in-frame clones alone and is incomplete. The table has some 200,000 clones, just over 70% seen once. The sequence was collected from a human donor with chronic lymphocytic leukemia. This chain uses TRBV12-5 with TRBJ2-3, with D perhaps assigned TRBD1 or TRBD2 (5 bases each). Sequenced here: PBMCs, sampled after 12 months of ibrutinib treatment. CDR3 nucleotides: TGTGCTAGTGGTTACGGGGACGATACGCAGTATTTT. The encoded protein is CASGYGDDTQYF.